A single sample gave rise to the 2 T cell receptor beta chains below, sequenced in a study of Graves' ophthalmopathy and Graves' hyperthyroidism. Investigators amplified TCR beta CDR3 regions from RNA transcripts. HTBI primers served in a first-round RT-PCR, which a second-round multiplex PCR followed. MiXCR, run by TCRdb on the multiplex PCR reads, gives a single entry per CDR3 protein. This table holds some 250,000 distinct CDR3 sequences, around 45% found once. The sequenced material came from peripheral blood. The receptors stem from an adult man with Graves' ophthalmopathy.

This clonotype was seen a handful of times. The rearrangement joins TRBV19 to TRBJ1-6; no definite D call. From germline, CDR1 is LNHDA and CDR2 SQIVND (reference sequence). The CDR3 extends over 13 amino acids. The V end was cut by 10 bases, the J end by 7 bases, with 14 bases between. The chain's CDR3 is CAIGEVENSPLHF. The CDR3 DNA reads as TGTGCCATCGGGGAAGTGGAGAATTCACCCCTCCACTTT.

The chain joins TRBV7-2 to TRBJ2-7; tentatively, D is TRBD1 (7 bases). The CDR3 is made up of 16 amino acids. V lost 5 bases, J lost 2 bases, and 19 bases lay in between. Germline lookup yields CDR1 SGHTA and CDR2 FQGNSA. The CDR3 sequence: CASSQEQGRWTYEQYF. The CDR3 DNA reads TGTGCCAGCAGCCAAGAACAGGGGAGGTGGACCTACGAGCAGTACTTC.